The 3 T cell receptor beta chains in this list originate from one sample, sequenced in a study of CXCR3-negative and CXCR3-positive naive CD8 T cells (dated by TCRdb to the late 2010s). TCRdb names NextSeq 550 as the instrument used. The Human TCR Profiling Kit (MiLaboratory) was used to make UMI-labeled 5' RACE TRB cDNA libraries. Through TCRdb reprocessing, the reads give one entry per CDR3 protein sequence; DNA is omitted. The sample table on file contains 100,000 to 150,000 distinct CDR3 sequences. The ten largest account for approximately 0.3% of the sample. The specimen sequenced was naive CXCR3- CD8+ T cells from blood. In light of the paper, this sample's cell subset or site label describes: CD45RO-CCR7+CD27+CD95- naive CD8+ T cells lacking CXCR3 (TNR3-). The source of these receptors is a human donor in good health. Some clones in this sample may be carry-over from other donors' samples.

The V and J genes are TRBV4-1 and TRBJ1-2; the D call from TCRdb, TRBD1, cannot be confirmed without DNA. The CDR3 spans 17 residues. Germline lookup yields CDR1 MGHRA and CDR2 YSYEKL. This chain's CDR3 is CASSQEITGGGVDGYTF.

This sequence joins TRBV5-1 and TRBJ1-5. This CDR3 is 15 amino acids long. Germline CDR1 reads SGHRS; CDR2 reads YFSETQ. The CDR3 here is CASSLDGDSNQPQHF.

V and J are TRBV12-3 or TRBV12-4 and TRBJ2-7; without DNA, the TCRdb call of TRBD1 cannot be checked. The CDR3 totals 14 residues. The CDR3 loop is CASSPSGISGEQYF.